This record covers a single TCR beta chain. Naive CD8 isolation took CD45RO-negative cells positively selected for CCR7 and excluded terminally differentiated effector memory CD45RA+ cells. The data were obtained in a study of shared clonotypes between healthy human individuals. Approximately 210 ng DNA, 30,000 to 35,000 T cell genomes, went into each sorted-subset replicate PCR. Study processing details: ImmunoSEQ junction-only sequences lacked quality scores, so their filtering differed. Only in-frame clones appear in the TCRdb table, and some are missing; sequencing was by immunoSEQ multiplex PCR. V, J and clone size derive from that table, while D and trimming were established from the DNA sequence. The sample includes approximately 2,000,000 clones, roughly 95% of them seen just once. The TCR comes from a young man in good health. Some clones in this sample may be carry-over from other donors' samples. Sequenced input: naive CD8+ T cells from PBMCs.

The CDR3 here is CASSLITGGEQFF. CDR3 sequence (DNA): TGTGCCAGCAGTTTAATTACAGGCGGTGAGCAGTTCTTC. The chain uses TRBV28 and TRBJ2-1, with D perhaps matching TRBD1 (5 bases). Germline-derived CDR1 and CDR2 are MDHEN and SYDVKM. The CDR3 contains 13 residues. V lost 2 bases and J 9 bases, leaving 11 bases between the germline ends.